Below are 29 T cell receptor beta chains sequenced from a single sample in a study of beta chain features in type 1 diabetes. General study points: Type 1 diabetes patients showed a moderate but significant shortening of TCRB CDR3s in all four CD4+ subsets.

Every isolated RNA sample was fully reverse transcribed, so sequencing captured expressed TCRB transcripts. Profiling relied on immunoSEQ multiplex PCR, and the TCRdb table lists in-frame clones only, not all of them. Here the sample spans some 640,000 clones, 11% to 15% being singletons. Which antigens these TCRs recognize remains unknown. Sequencing used naive CD4+ T cells from blood. These receptors all stem from a man aged 18 to 30 with type 1 diabetes.

This clone was seen a handful of times. The V call is TRBV6-6, the J call TRBJ1-2, with a possible D match to TRBD1 (6 bases). Trimming removed 6 bases at V and 6 bases at J, with 17 bases between. This CDR3 comprises 14 residues. Germline V CDR1 and CDR2: MNHNY, SVGAGI (reference sequence). The CDR3 bases are TGTGCCAGCAGCCTCAGGGGCCTCGAGGATGGCTACACCTTC. Translating it yields CASSLRGLEDGYTF.

The rearrangement joins TRBV19 to TRBJ1-2, with 10 nucleotides matching TRBD1. Unmatched junction bases numbered 3, after V lost 7 bases and J lost 7 bases. The CDR3 runs to 12 residues. From germline, CDR1 is LNHDA and CDR2 SQIVND (reference sequence). CDR3: CASTWDRGGYTF. CDR3 DNA: TGTGCCAGTACTTGGGACAGGGGTGGCTACACCTTC.

The V call is TRBV4-1, the J call TRBJ2-3; D remains ambiguous. The ends were cut back, 1 base at V and 2 bases at J, with 7 bases in the middle. Germline V gives CDR1 MGHRA, CDR2 YSYEKL. CDR3 length: 14 residues. Here the CDR3 reads CASSQVLSTDTQYF. CDR3 nucleotide sequence: TGCGCCAGCAGCCAAGTACTATCCACAGATACGCAGTATTTT.

V usage is TRBV29-1 and J usage is TRBJ2-5; maybe TRBD2 (6 bases). The CDR3 extends over 16 amino acids. The germline V and J ends were trimmed by 2 bases and 4 bases, with 20 bases remaining between them. Per germline, CDR1 SQVTM and CDR2 ANQGSEA. The CDR3 region has the DNA TGCAGCGTTGAAAAACAGATGGGGGGAACGGGAGAGACCCAGTACTTC. It yields the protein CSVEKQMGGTGETQYF. Supplemented by reference TRBV29-1 and TRBJ2-5, the full variable domain reads SAVISQKPSRDICQRGTSLTIQCQVDSQVTMMFWYRQQPGQSLTLIATANQGSEATYESGFVIDKFPISRPNLTFSTLTVSNMSPEDSSIYLCSVEKQMGGTGETQYFGPGTRLLVL.

This chain links TRBV19 with TRBJ2-3, with 9 bases lining up with TRBD2. The CDR3 sequence is 14 residues long. V shed 6 bases and J 8 bases; nucleotides not matched to a gene: 9. Per germline, CDR1 LNHDA and CDR2 SQIVND (reference sequence). The DNA for the CDR3 is TGTGCCAGTAGGAGTAGCGGGAGAAGGGGTACGCAGTATTTT. Protein product: CASRSSGRRGTQYF.

The chain carries TRBV10-3 and TRBJ2-6, with D unclear. The CDR3 loop spans 18 amino acids. In germline, CDR1 is ENHRY, CDR2 SYGVKD. V was trimmed by 0 bases and J by 2 bases, leaving 14 bases between them. The CDR3 loop reads CAISESRSSSTGANVLTF. The CDR3 DNA sequence: TGTGCCATCAGTGAGTCGCGGAGTTCCTCAACTGGGGCCAACGTCCTGACTTTC.

The chain links TRBV6-1 to TRBJ2-7; tentative D call: TRBD1 (6 bases). Trimming cost V 3 bases and J 0 bases, with 9 bases left between them. The germline V gene has CDR1 MNHNS and CDR2 SASEGT. The CDR3 is 14 amino acids. CDR3 region: CASSETGFSYEQYF. In DNA, the CDR3 is TGTGCCAGCAGTGAGACAGGATTCTCCTACGAGCAGTACTTC.

This sequence joins TRBV7-3 and TRBJ2-1; 9 bases align to TRBD2. V was clipped by 2 bases and J by 8 bases; unmatched bases: 10. Germline assignment: CDR1 SGHTA and CDR2 FQGTGA. There are 16 residues in the CDR3. CDR3 sequence: CASSLSGPSGAHEQFF. The CDR3 DNA sequence: TGTGCCAGCAGCTTATCTGGCCCTAGCGGGGCGCATGAGCAGTTCTTC.

The chain couples TRBV11-2 to TRBJ2-1; TRBD2 matches at 12 bases. Trimming cost V 5 bases and J 9 bases; bases outside gene matches: 11. CDR3 length equals 16 residues. Per germline, CDR1 SGHAT and CDR2 FQNNGV. CDR3 DNA: TGTGCCAGCAGCCGAGGAGGACTAGCGGGGAGGGGTGAGCAGTTCTTC. This encodes CASSRGGLAGRGEQFF.

The table lists this clone with a few counts. The V and J genes are TRBV28 and TRBJ2-4; 9 nucleotides align to TRBD1. After removal of 4 bases from V and 4 bases from J, the junction contained 5 bases not matched to a gene. The CDR3 sequence is 15 residues long. Germline-derived CDR1 and CDR2 are MDHEN and SYDVKM. This chain's CDR3 is CASSSYGQGKNIQYF. CDR3 nucleotides: TGTGCCAGCAGTTCCTACGGACAGGGGAAAAACATTCAGTACTTC.

This clone has more than one count but fewer than ten. The chain employs TRBV7-2 and TRBJ1-2; 8 bases map to TRBD1. Germline V CDR1 and CDR2: SGHTA, FQGNSA. V lost 3 bases, J lost 4 bases, and 4 bases stayed unmatched. CDR3 length equals 14 residues. The CDR3 DNA sequence: TGTGCCAGCAGCTTGACAGGGGTGGTCTATGGCTACACCTTC. Translated: CASSLTGVVYGYTF.

This chain links TRBV2 with TRBJ2-1; TRBD2 might be the D (6 bases). Germline lookup yields CDR1 SNHLY and CDR2 FYNNEI. The CDR3 is 13 amino acids. Trimming cost V 8 bases and J 2 bases, with 10 bases left between them. The CDR3 protein is CASRGTAYNEQFF. CDR3 nucleotide sequence: TGTGCCAGCCGCGGGACTGCCTACAATGAGCAGTTCTTC.

This clone was counted between two and nine times. V and J are TRBV11-2 and TRBJ1-2; 9 bases are a match to TRBD1. Trimming at V came to 5 bases and at J to 7 bases, leaving 11 bases not matched to a gene. CDR3 size: 15 residues. CDR1 SGHAT and CDR2 FQNNGV come from the germline V gene. This CDR3 is CASSPGQGIVRGYTF. CDR3 DNA: TGTGCCAGCAGCCCGGGACAGGGAATCGTTCGTGGCTACACCTTC. Full variable domain (rest looked up from reference TRBV11-2 and TRBJ1-2): EAGVAQSPRYKIIEKRQSVAFWCNPISGHATLYWYQQILGQGPKLLIQFQNNGVVDDSQLPKDRFSAERLKGVDSTLKIQPAKLEDSAVYLCASSPGQGIVRGYTFGSGTRLTVV.

Comment on this clone: Distinct nucleotide sequences in the sample also encode this CDR3. The V call is TRBV9, the J call TRBJ2-3; D gene unclear. This CDR3 spans 12 amino acids. Germline values: CDR1 SGDLS, CDR2 YYNGEE. V was pared by 0 bases and J by 6 bases, with 5 bases between. The CDR3 loop reads CASSVALDTQYF. DNA of the CDR3: TGTGCCAGCAGCGTAGCACTGGATACGCAGTATTTT.

This clone was seen a few times. The V and J genes are TRBV2 and TRBJ2-7; no definite D call. Germline lookup yields CDR1 SNHLY and CDR2 FYNNEI. This CDR3 has 13 amino acids. V lost 2 bases, J lost 4 bases, and 9 bases lay in between. The CDR3 spells CASSESTIYEQYF. For the CDR3, the DNA is TGTGCCAGCAGTGAATCGACAATTTACGAGCAGTACTTC.

The gene calls are TRBV6-5 and TRBJ1-1; the D gene is possibly TRBD1 (6 bases). CDR3 size: 13 residues. V lost 2 bases and J lost 7, with 11 bases in between. Per germline, CDR1 MNHEY and CDR2 SVGAGI. The CDR3 loop reads CASSYKGGGEAFF. The DNA of the CDR3 is TGTGCCAGCAGTTACAAGGGGGGAGGTGAAGCTTTCTTT.

The rearrangement links TRBV5-4 to TRBJ2-5; 7 bases are a match to TRBD1. V dropped 3 bases and J dropped 2; count of bases not matched to a gene: 10. The CDR3 is made up of 16 amino acids. The germline V gene has CDR1 SGHNT and CDR2 YYREEE (reference sequence). This chain's CDR3 is CASSSTSGTEQETQYF. CDR3 in DNA: TGTGCCAGCAGCTCTACGTCCGGGACAGAGCAAGAGACCCAGTACTTC. The variable domain in full, completed from reference TRBV5-4 and TRBJ2-5, reads ETGVTQSPTHLIKTRGQQVTLRCSSQSGHNTVSWYQQALGQGPQFIFQYYREEENGRGNFPPRFSGLQFPNYSSELNVNALELDDSALYLCASSSTSGTEQETQYFGPGTRLLVL.

The chain employs TRBV5-1 and TRBJ2-3; D possibly uses TRBD1 or TRBD2 (5 bases each). CDR1 is SGHRS, CDR2 YFSETQ, per germline. Trimming shortened V by 4 bases and J by 1 base, and 13 bases separated the two germline ends. The length of the CDR3 is 15 residues. DNA for the CDR3: TGCGCCAGCAGCGAGGGGACGGCGGGCACAGATACGCAGTATTTT. Protein: CASSEGTAGTDTQYF.

The table lists this clone with a few counts. The V and J genes are TRBV19 and TRBJ1-1; D uncertain. Germline CDR1 LNHDA, CDR2 SQIVND (reference sequence). CDR3 length equals 10 residues. Deletions cut 10 bases from V and 8 bases from J, with 11 bases between. CDR3 residues: CATKQNEAFF. The CDR3 DNA reads TGTGCCACCAAACAGAACGAAGCTTTCTTT.

The table lists this clone with a few counts. The same CDR3 can be traced to other DNA sequences in this sample. The CDR3 coding sequence is TGCGCCAGCAGCTTGGACTCAAGCTCCTACAATGAGCAGTTCTTC. This sequence encodes CASSLDSSSYNEQFF. The rearrangement links TRBV5-1 to TRBJ2-1; D is uncertain. V was shortened by 0 bases and J by 0 bases, with 7 bases between the two germline ends. The V gene's germline CDR1 is SGHRS and CDR2 YFSETQ. The length of the CDR3 is 15 residues. The full variable domain, rest sourced from reference TRBV5-1 and TRBJ2-1, is KAGVTQTPRYLIKTRGQQVTLSCSPISGHRSVSWYQQTPGQGLQFLFEYFSETQRNKGNFPGRFSGRQFSNSRSEMNVSTLELGDSALYLCASSLDSSSYNEQFFGPGTRLTVL.

The chain recombines TRBV30 with TRBJ2-7; D may be TRBD1 (6 bases). This CDR3 is 14 amino acids long. Germline V gives CDR1 GTSNPN, CDR2 SVGIG (reference sequence). V gave up 3 bases and J gave up 6 bases, with 18 bases separating them. In DNA, the CDR3 is TGTGCCTGGAGCCTTACAGGGTTCGACGGCGAGCAGTACTTC. This translates into CAWSLTGFDGEQYF.

This clone appeared a few times. The chain recombines TRBV30 with TRBJ2-2; the D is unclear. Trimming stripped 4 bases from V and 6 bases from J, with 6 bases between. The germline V gene encodes CDR1 GTSNPN and CDR2 SVGIG (reference sequence). The CDR3 contains 11 residues. CDR3 nucleotide sequence: TGTGCCTGGAACCGCCCCGGGGAGCTGTTTTTT. It is translated as CAWNRPGELFF.

The CDR3 DNA reads TGTGCCAGCAGTTACAGGGGGTGGGAGACCCAGTACTTC. This encodes CASSYRGWETQYF. The rearrangement links TRBV6-5 to TRBJ2-5, with D possibly TRBD1 on 6 matching bases. From germline, CDR1 is MNHEY and CDR2 SVGAGI. Trimming stripped 2 bases from V and 5 bases from J, with 9 bases between. The CDR3 runs 13 residues.

J is TRBJ2-5 and V is TRBV13; no firm D call. The CDR3 contains 12 residues. Germline V gives CDR1 PRHDT, CDR2 FYEKMQ (reference sequence). The V and J ends lost 0 bases and 5 bases respectively, with 4 bases between them. The CDR3 sequence: CASSLGRETQYF. The CDR3 nucleotides read TGTGCCAGCAGCTTAGGCCGGGAGACCCAGTACTTC.

This clone was detected a few times. The chain links TRBV28 to TRBJ2-7; no definite D call. Between the trimmed V and J ends, which lost 5 bases and 0 bases, there was a span of 20 bases. This CDR3 has 17 amino acids. Germline CDR1 is MDHEN and CDR2 is SYDVKM. Here the CDR3 reads CASSPAMGRSYSYEQYF. In DNA form, the CDR3 reads TGTGCCAGCAGTCCCGCCATGGGCAGGTCATACTCCTACGAGCAGTACTTC.

The chain joins TRBV27 to TRBJ2-7, with a weak D call TRBD2 (6 bases). The germline V and J ends were trimmed by 6 bases and 0 bases, with 18 bases remaining between them. The germline gives CDR1 MNHEY, CDR2 SMNVEV (reference sequence). The length of the CDR3 is 16 residues. CDR3 nucleotides: TGTGCCAGCAGCCCTCAGCCGGGAGCTATCTCCTACGAGCAGTACTTC. Its protein is CASSPQPGAISYEQYF.

There are a few counts of this clone. V and J are TRBV18 and TRBJ2-5; D might be TRBD1 or TRBD2, each matching 5 bases. Looked up from germline, CDR1 is KGHSH and CDR2 is LQKENI. V lost 8 bases and J 4 bases, leaving 14 bases between the germline ends. This CDR3 is 13 amino acids long. CDR3 loop: CASLGTSGETQYF. The CDR3 DNA sequence: TGTGCCAGCCTCGGGACCTCGGGAGAGACCCAGTACTTC.

The chain joins TRBV5-1 to TRBJ2-6; D unresolved. The CDR3 covers 18 residues. The V and J ends lost 1 base and 0 bases respectively, with 14 bases between them. CDR1 and CDR2 from the germline V gene are SGHRS and YFSETQ. CDR3 nucleotides: TGCGCCAGCAGCTTGAGGAAAGGGCTCCTCTCTGGGGCCAACGTCCTGACTTTC. The encoded protein is CASSLRKGLLSGANVLTF.

V and J are TRBV2 and TRBJ1-2, with D maybe TRBD1 (5 bases). Between the trimmed V and J ends, which lost 8 bases and 9 bases, there was a span of 10 bases. The germline gives CDR1 SNHLY, CDR2 FYNNEI. This CDR3 spans 10 amino acids. CDR3 in amino acids: CASGGIRYTF. DNA for the CDR3: TGTGCCAGCGGGGGGATCCGCTACACCTTC.